This TCR beta chain was captured in a study of blood T cell repertoires in COVID-19. V was pared by 8 bases and J by 0 bases, with 14 bases between. Germline CDR1 reads LNHDA; CDR2 reads SQIVND (reference sequence). This CDR3 is 14 amino acids long. TCRdb's copy holds only in-frame clones and misses some; the assay was immunoSEQ multiplex PCR. The sample contains 110,000 to 150,000 clones, 81% of which appear only once. The rearrangement uses TRBV19 and TRBJ2-7; D is perhaps TRBD1 (6 bases). Sequenced: peripheral blood. This TCR came from a human donor in a cohort sampled during active COVID-19. The CDR3 loop is CASSGQSSSYEQYF. CDR3 DNA: TGTGCCAGTTCCGGACAGTCGAGCTCCTACGAGCAGTACTTC.